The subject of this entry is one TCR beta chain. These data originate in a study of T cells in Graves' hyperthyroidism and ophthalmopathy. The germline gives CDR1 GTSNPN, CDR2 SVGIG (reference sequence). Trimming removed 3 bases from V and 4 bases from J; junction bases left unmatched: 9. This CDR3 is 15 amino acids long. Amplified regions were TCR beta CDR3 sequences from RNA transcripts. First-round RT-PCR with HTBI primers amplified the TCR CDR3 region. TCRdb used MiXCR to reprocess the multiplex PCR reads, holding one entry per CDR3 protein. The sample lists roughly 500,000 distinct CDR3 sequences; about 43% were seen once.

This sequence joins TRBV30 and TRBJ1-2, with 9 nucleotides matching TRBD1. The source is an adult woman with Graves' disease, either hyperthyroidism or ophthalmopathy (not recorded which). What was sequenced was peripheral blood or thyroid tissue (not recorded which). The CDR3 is CAWSATSDRGYGYTF. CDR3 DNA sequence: TGTGCCTGGAGCGCAACCTCGGACAGGGGCTATGGCTACACCTTC.